This T cell receptor beta chain was sequenced during a study of cytomegalovirus exposure and HLA in healthy donors. Primers for the PCR totalled 60 Vbeta and 13 Jbeta. Authors' data handling: A later analysis tallied some 80 million unique TCR beta chains, some 12 million of them shared. TCRdb's table, derived via immunoSEQ multiplex PCR, lists solely in-frame clones and lacks some. That table furnishes V, J and clone size, whereas the DNA furnished D and trimming. The sample has about 150,000 clones, roughly 78% seen once. General study points: Some TCR beta chains (about 180 of them) were listed as cytomegalovirus-associated. The analysis excluded some indistinguishable V segments, including TRBV6-2 and TRBV6-3. In a later analysis, CMV-associated beta chains were mostly HLA-associated, it appeared.

The CDR3 length is 15 residues. Trimming cost V 1 base and J 3 bases, with 12 bases left between them. Germline V lookup: CDR1 SGHDN, CDR2 FVKESK. Points on this clone: Its antigen is undetermined.

Material for sequencing was PBMCs. This receptor was taken from a middle-aged man in good health and CMV-seropositive. This rearrangement joins TRBV14 to TRBJ1-1; weak D call: TRBD1 (5 bases). CDR3 in amino acids: CASSQGRADDTEAFF. The CDR3 region has the DNA TGTGCCAGCAGCCAAGGCAGGGCAGACGACACTGAAGCTTTCTTT. The variable domain in full, completed from reference TRBV14 and TRBJ1-1, reads EAGVTQFPSHSVIEKGQTVTLRCDPISGHDNLYWYRRVMGKEIKFLLHFVKESKQDESGMPNNRFLAERTGGTYSTLKVQPAELEDSGVYFCASSQGRADDTEAFFGQGTRLTVV.